A selection of T cell receptor beta chains follows, all from one sample in a study of cytomegalovirus exposure and HLA in healthy donors. TCRdb's table, derived via immunoSEQ multiplex PCR, lists solely in-frame clones and lacks some. The profile shows about 150,000 clones, 75% to 90% of them singletons. Sequences were obtained from PBMCs. Receptors originate from a woman aged 25 to 45 in good health and CMV-seronegative. Each CDR3 is given with its conserved first and last residue. The D gene is left open where the match is weak. Clone size is shown for a subset of rows, as once, few, many or a class of expanded clone.

j_gene: TRBJ1-1
v_gene: TRBV20-1
abundance: NA
d_gene: NA
CDR3aa: CSAAGNTEAFF

j_gene: TRBJ2-7
v_gene: TRBV4-1
abundance: few
d_gene: TRBD1
CDR3aa: CASSQGQGDSYEQYF

j_gene: TRBJ1-5
v_gene: TRBV5-5
abundance: few
d_gene: NA
CDR3aa: CASSLTGNSNQPQHF

j_gene: TRBJ2-5
v_gene: TRBV14
abundance: NA
d_gene: TRBD1
CDR3aa: CASSQDQGQGQETQYF

j_gene: TRBJ2-7
v_gene: TRBV11-2
abundance: NA
d_gene: TRBD1
CDR3aa: CASSYGTGHLDEQYF

j_gene: TRBJ2-2
v_gene: TRBV9
abundance: NA
d_gene: NA
CDR3aa: CASSVGSPGELFF

j_gene: TRBJ1-1
v_gene: TRBV5-1
abundance: NA
d_gene: NA
CDR3aa: CASSTSRGRNTEAFF

j_gene: TRBJ2-1
v_gene: TRBV5-1
abundance: once
d_gene: NA
CDR3aa: CASSPIDRHYNEQFF

j_gene: TRBJ2-3
v_gene: TRBV9
abundance: NA
d_gene: TRBD2
CDR3aa: CASSRGLAASTDTQYF

j_gene: TRBJ2-3
v_gene: TRBV5-1
abundance: few
d_gene: TRBD2
CDR3aa: CASSVSGGTDTQYF

j_gene: TRBJ1-4
v_gene: TRBV7-9
abundance: NA
d_gene: NA
CDR3aa: CSSSLVQSATNEKLFF

j_gene: TRBJ2-3
v_gene: TRBV6-5
abundance: NA
d_gene: NA
CDR3aa: CASRLGAATDTQYF

j_gene: TRBJ2-2
v_gene: TRBV9
abundance: NA
d_gene: TRBD2
CDR3aa: CASSTRLAGSTGELFF

j_gene: TRBJ2-7
v_gene: TRBV6-6
abundance: NA
d_gene: NA
CDR3aa: CASSYSIWTLYEQYF

j_gene: TRBJ2-7
v_gene: TRBV27
abundance: NA
d_gene: NA
CDR3aa: CASSLGQVPYEQYF

j_gene: TRBJ2-7
v_gene: TRBV27
abundance: NA
d_gene: NA
CDR3aa: CASSRQFLSSYEQYF

j_gene: TRBJ2-7
v_gene: TRBV30
abundance: NA
d_gene: NA
CDR3aa: CAWSVRGASEQYF

j_gene: TRBJ2-3
v_gene: TRBV18
abundance: NA
d_gene: TRBD1
CDR3aa: CASSPGQGGDTQYF

j_gene: TRBJ2-1
v_gene: TRBV27
abundance: NA
d_gene: TRBD2
CDR3aa: CASSLIGGGINNEQFF

j_gene: TRBJ2-7
v_gene: TRBV5-1
abundance: NA
d_gene: NA
CDR3aa: CASSEQFHEQYF

j_gene: TRBJ2-7
v_gene: TRBV28
abundance: NA
d_gene: NA
CDR3aa: CASSTPEEARYEQYF

j_gene: TRBJ2-7
v_gene: TRBV4-1
abundance: NA
d_gene: NA
CDR3aa: CASSQERLPSSYEQYF

j_gene: TRBJ1-3
v_gene: TRBV5-1
abundance: once
d_gene: TRBD1
CDR3aa: CASSEDRVSSGNTIYF

j_gene: TRBJ2-7
v_gene: TRBV30
abundance: NA
d_gene: TRBD1
CDR3aa: CASIYRGSYEQYF

j_gene: TRBJ2-1
v_gene: TRBV5-1
abundance: NA
d_gene: TRBD1
CDR3aa: CASSPRTGRDNEQFF

j_gene: TRBJ1-5
v_gene: TRBV27
abundance: NA
d_gene: NA
CDR3aa: CASSLMGANQPQHF

j_gene: TRBJ2-5
v_gene: TRBV5-8
abundance: NA
d_gene: TRBD2
CDR3aa: CASSPNSGRAIRTQYF

j_gene: TRBJ2-7
v_gene: TRBV4-1
abundance: NA
d_gene: TRBD2
CDR3aa: CASSPLPAGGIYEQYF

j_gene: TRBJ2-3
v_gene: TRBV27
abundance: NA
d_gene: TRBD1
CDR3aa: CASSLLRDRGPDTQYF

j_gene: TRBJ1-6
v_gene: TRBV13
abundance: NA
d_gene: TRBD1
CDR3aa: CASSPRQGIVRSPLHF

j_gene: TRBJ2-1
v_gene: TRBV6-6
abundance: NA
d_gene: NA
CDR3aa: CASSYSRGNEQFF

j_gene: TRBJ1-1
v_gene: TRBV7-9
abundance: NA
d_gene: NA
CDR3aa: CASSAVGGLGTEAFF

j_gene: TRBJ1-4
v_gene: TRBV27
abundance: NA
d_gene: NA
CDR3aa: CASSSPGKTNEKLFF

j_gene: TRBJ2-1
v_gene: TRBV4-3
abundance: NA
d_gene: TRBD1
CDR3aa: CASSHPDRSHYNEQFF

j_gene: TRBJ1-1
v_gene: TRBV7-2
abundance: NA
d_gene: NA
CDR3aa: CASSPPRPGDTEAFF

j_gene: TRBJ2-7
v_gene: TRBV7-2
abundance: NA
d_gene: TRBD2
CDR3aa: CASSLDGLAGNYEQYF

j_gene: TRBJ2-2
v_gene: TRBV5-1
abundance: NA
d_gene: NA
CDR3aa: CASSPIRGGTISNTGELFF

j_gene: TRBJ2-7
v_gene: TRBV18
abundance: NA
d_gene: NA
CDR3aa: CASSPAPGHRLGEQYF

j_gene: TRBJ2-3
v_gene: TRBV7-8
abundance: NA
d_gene: TRBD2
CDR3aa: CASSFRGGTDTQYF

j_gene: TRBJ1-2
v_gene: TRBV5-1
abundance: NA
d_gene: NA
CDR3aa: CASSYNDYGYTF